What follows describes a single TCR beta chain. Data came from immunoSEQ multiplex PCR; TCRdb stores just in-frame clones and leaves some out. The data show about 1.9 million clones, around 93% seen once. These data originate in a study of shared clonotypes between healthy human individuals. Looking at the study overall: Three plates were used per donor for CD4 naive, three for CD4 memory, two for CD8 naive and one for CD8 memory.

Cells designated naive CD8 were CD45RO-negative and were positively selected for CCR7, with terminally differentiated effector memory CD45RA+ cells excluded. The CDR3 sequence is 13 residues long. Germline CDR1 is SGHRS and CDR2 is YFSETQ. V lost 6 bases and J lost 5, with 13 bases in between. The genes are TRBV5-1 and TRBJ2-3; D unclear. The material sequenced was naive CD8+ T cells from PBMCs. This TCR was sampled from a man aged 18 to 35 in good health. Some clones in this sample may be carry-over from other donors' samples. The CDR3 DNA sequence: TGCGCCAGCACCCCCTGGGTGGGAGATACGCAGTATTTT. Encoded protein: CASTPWVGDTQYF.